The entry below gives a single T cell receptor (beta chain) sequence along with its context. The antigen is unknown. Donors in the study were healthy people who gave bone marrow. This sample is drawn from a study of cytomegalovirus exposure and HLA in healthy donors. Germline V gene lookup returns CDR1 MNHEY and CDR2 SMNVEV (reference sequence). V dropped 3 bases and J dropped 3 bases, with 7 bases sitting between them. The CDR3 covers 13 residues. Notes on the study in general: Later analysis demonstrated an association between a missense DCLRE1C variant and TCR beta V- and J-gene trimming. The listing of 150 or so TCR beta chains classed them as cytomegalovirus-associated.

This PCR relied on a set of 60 Vbeta primers and 13 Jbeta primers. Methods used by the authors: Later analysis identified roughly 84 million unique TCR beta chains, around 10 million shared. The assay was immunoSEQ multiplex PCR, and TCRdb's table has in-frame clones only and misses some. Clonal size and the V and J genes are those of that table, whereas D and trimming came from the DNA. The sample includes roughly 200,000 clones, roughly 70% of them seen just once. This receptor was identified in a man between 40 and 49 years old in good health and CMV-seropositive. The chain carries TRBV27 and TRBJ2-3; no clear D. Sample: PBMCs. CDR3 DNA: TGTGCCAGCAGTTTGGAGTGGACAGATACGCAGTATTTT. It codes for CASSLEWTDTQYF.